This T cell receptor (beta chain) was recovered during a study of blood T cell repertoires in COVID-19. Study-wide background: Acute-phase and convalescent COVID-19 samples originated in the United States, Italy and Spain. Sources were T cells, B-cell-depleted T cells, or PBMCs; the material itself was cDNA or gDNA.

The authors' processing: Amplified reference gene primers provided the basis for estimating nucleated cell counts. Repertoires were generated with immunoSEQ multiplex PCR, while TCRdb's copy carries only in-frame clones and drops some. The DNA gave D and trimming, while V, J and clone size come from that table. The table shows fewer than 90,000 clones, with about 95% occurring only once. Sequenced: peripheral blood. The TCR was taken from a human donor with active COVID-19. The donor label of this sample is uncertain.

The CDR3 loop is CASSPTSGSFQYF. Written as DNA, the CDR3 is TGTGCCAGCAGCCCAACTAGCGGGTCCTTTCAGTATTTT. The chain has TRBV12-3 or TRBV12-4 and TRBJ2-3; 9 bases are a match to TRBD2. The CDR3 consists of 13 residues. Trimming took 6 bases from V and 12 from J; bases not matched to a gene: 10.